Below, 21 T cell receptor beta chains from the same sample are listed, as sequenced in a study of OX40 agonist ivuxolimab in advanced cancers. Library preparation was by the immunoSEQ multiplex PCR assay. TCRdb carries this immuneACCESS record with in-frame sequences only. Its versions omit some clonotypes, under half of them owing to an unresolved V gene in the studies checked, with the rest unexplained. The sample records 20,000 to 25,000 clones, less than 90% of which are singletons. In total, the top ten clones hold around 59% of the sample. The source was CD4+ or CD8+ T cells sorted from blood, collected in a trial of the OX40 agonist ivuxolimab. These receptor sequences come from an adult with an advanced solid tumor such as melanoma, head and neck, liver or kidney cancer.

By share of the sample, this clone is medium-sized. V is TRBV7-9 and J is TRBJ2-7; 14 nucleotides line up with TRBD2. Germline CDR1 is SEHNR and CDR2 is FQNEAQ (reference sequence). After removal of 4 bases from V and 6 bases from J, the junction contained 5 bases not matched to a gene. This CDR3 is built from 15 residues. CDR3 amino acids: CASSSGLAGVSEQYF. DNA of the CDR3: TGTGCCAGCAGCTCGGGACTAGCGGGAGTAAGCGAGCAGTACTTC.

In its sample, this clone was seen a few times. The chain recombines TRBV4-3 with TRBJ1-2; D remains unclear. The germline V gene encodes CDR1 LGHNA and CDR2 YSLEER. The V and J ends lost 0 bases and 6 bases respectively, with 14 bases between them. The CDR3 spans 15 residues. CDR3 amino acids: CASSQDWTVEDGYTF. The CDR3 DNA sequence: TGCGCCAGCAGCCAAGACTGGACGGTCGAGGATGGCTACACCTTC.

The chain has TRBV27 and TRBJ2-7; D not resolved. V dropped 6 bases and J dropped 2 bases, with 11 bases sitting between them. The CDR3 is 13 residues long. Germline V gene sequence: CDR1 MNHEY, CDR2 SMNVEV (reference sequence). The CDR3 sequence is CASSRTLPYEQYF. The CDR3, as DNA: TGTGCCAGCAGCCGGACGCTCCCCTACGAGCAGTACTTC.

In its sample, this clone was seen once. The chain carries TRBV14 and TRBJ2-3; D ambiguous. The CDR3 extends over 12 amino acids. The germline CDR1 and CDR2 sequences are SGHDN and FVKESK. Deletions cut 4 bases from V and 8 bases from J, with 10 bases between. CDR3 loop: CASSPAFSTQYF. The DNA of the CDR3 is TGTGCCAGCAGCCCCGCTTTTAGTACGCAGTATTTT. The variable domain in full, with the rest retrieved from reference TRBV14 and TRBJ2-3, is EAGVTQFPSHSVIEKGQTVTLRCDPISGHDNLYWYRRVMGKEIKFLLHFVKESKQDESGMPNNRFLAERTGGTYSTLKVQPAELEDSGVYFCASSPAFSTQYFGPGTRLTVL.

This clone was observed a single time. The chain carries TRBV13 and TRBJ1-2, with 7 positions matching TRBD1. Germline loops: CDR1 PRHDT, CDR2 FYEKMQ (reference sequence). Trimming cost V 4 bases and J 3 bases; bases outside gene matches: 8. The length of the CDR3 is 15 residues. CDR3 sequence (DNA): TGTGCCAGCAGCTCCAGGGGGGATAGGGACTATGGCTACACCTTC. Its protein product is CASSSRGDRDYGYTF.

The V call is TRBV6-1, the J call TRBJ2-7, with 7 bases identical to TRBD1. The CDR3 length is 13 residues. Germline V gene data show CDR1 as MNHNS and CDR2 as SASEGT. The trim removed 7 bases at V and 4 bases at J, leaving 7 bases unmatched. The CDR3 DNA reads as TGTGCCAGCACCAATGCAGGGGGTTACGAGCAGTACTTC. Translating it yields CASTNAGGYEQYF.

The chain links TRBV4-1 to TRBJ2-7; 8 nucleotides align to TRBD2. Losses at the gene ends were 1 base for V and 4 bases for J; bases not matched to a gene: 6. The CDR3 covers 15 residues. Germline V gives CDR1 MGHRA, CDR2 YSYEKL. The CDR3 sequence: CASSQAGGARYEQYF. The CDR3 DNA reads as TGCGCCAGCAGCCAAGCCGGGGGGGCCAGGTACGAGCAGTACTTC.

The chain recombines TRBV4-1 with TRBJ1-2; D gene uncertain. Germline loops: CDR1 MGHRA, CDR2 YSYEKL. V was trimmed by 0 bases and J by 3 bases, leaving 14 bases between them. The CDR3 loop spans 16 amino acids. CDR3 sequence: CASSQDGDFFDYGYTF. The CDR3 DNA reads TGCGCCAGCAGCCAAGATGGAGACTTCTTTGACTATGGCTACACCTTC.

This sequence joins TRBV4-3 and TRBJ2-6; D gene ambiguous. Germline V lookup: CDR1 LGHNA, CDR2 YSLEER. CDR3 length: 19 residues. V lost 1 base and J 0 bases, leaving 16 bases between the germline ends. This CDR3 reads CASSQASEVSISGANVLTF. CDR3 coding DNA: TGCGCCAGCAGCCAAGCTTCAGAGGTCAGTATCTCTGGGGCCAACGTCCTGACTTTC.

This chain joins TRBV7-8 and TRBJ2-7, with TRBD1 identical over 7 bases. Germline CDR1 and CDR2: SGHVS and FQNEAQ. V lost 5 bases, J lost 4 bases, and 17 bases stayed unmatched. CDR3 length equals 17 residues. The CDR3 region has the DNA TGTGCCAGCAGCGAGTTCGAAAGCCCCGGGACAGAATACGAGCAGTACTTC. It encodes CASSEFESPGTEYEQYF.

The genes are TRBV9 and TRBJ2-1; 7 bases agree with TRBD2. Germline values: CDR1 SGDLS, CDR2 YYNGEE. The V segment lost 1 base and the J segment 0 bases; nucleotides outside the gene matches: 1. CDR3 length: 15 amino acids. Here the CDR3 DNA reads TGTGCCAGCAGCGTAAGCGGGGTCTCCTACAATGAGCAGTTCTTC. It encodes CASSVSGVSYNEQFF.

The rearrangement links TRBV21-1 to TRBJ2-5; TRBD2 reflects the table's D call only, with no check against the DNA. TRBV21-1 is designated a pseudogene. There are 11 residues in the CDR3. The CDR3 region is CASISGETQYF. The CDR3 DNA reads TGTGCCAGCATCTCGGGGGAGACCCAGTACTTC.

This chain connects TRBV27 to TRBJ2-3; 9 nucleotides agree with TRBD2. CDR1 MNHEY and CDR2 SMNVEV come from the germline V gene (reference sequence). The V gene end was trimmed by 6 bases and the J gene end by 3 bases; junction bases not matched to a gene: 7. The CDR3 extends over 15 amino acids. DNA for the CDR3: TGTGCCAGCAGCCCAGCTAGCGGGGTTACAGATACGCAGTATTTT. Translating it yields CASSPASGVTDTQYF.

This chain joins TRBV2 and TRBJ2-1; a weak D match, TRBD1 (6 bases). Germline V gives CDR1 SNHLY, CDR2 FYNNEI. Trimming stripped 5 bases from V and 10 bases from J, with 6 bases between. The CDR3 covers 10 residues. This CDR3 is CASSRGEQFF. Written as DNA, the CDR3 is TGTGCCAGCAGTAGGGGGGAGCAGTTCTTC.

In this sample, this clone turned up a few times. This chain joins TRBV30 and TRBJ1-2; 9 bases map to TRBD1. Germline CDR1 GTSNPN, CDR2 SVGIG (reference sequence). Trimming took 2 bases from V and 6 from J; bases not matched to a gene: 7. The CDR3 is 14 residues long. The CDR3 bases are TGTGCCTGGAGTCTGGCGGGACAGGGTGATGGCTACACCTTC. Encoded protein: CAWSLAGQGDGYTF.

The CDR3 reads CASRGGRTEAFF. The CDR3 DNA follows: TGTGCCAGCAGAGGGGGTCGTACTGAAGCTTTCTTT. This chain links TRBV2 with TRBJ1-1, with D possibly being TRBD1 (6 bases). The CDR3 is 12 amino acids. V was cut by 6 bases and J by 5 bases, with 10 bases left in between. Germline V gives CDR1 SNHLY, CDR2 FYNNEI.

The rearrangement uses TRBV7-2 and TRBJ2-7; no clear D gene. The CDR3 contains 13 residues. Germline-derived CDR1 and CDR2 are SGHTA and FQGNSA. V lost 5 bases to trimming and J lost 0 bases, with 8 bases between them. DNA for the CDR3: TGTGCCAGCAGCCCCGACAACTCCTACGAGCAGTACTTC. Residues: CASSPDNSYEQYF.

The rearrangement joins TRBV7-3 to TRBJ1-1, with D unresolved. The V end lost 1 base, the J end lost 1 base, and 7 bases lay between the germline ends. CDR1 is SGHTA and CDR2 is FQGTGA in the germline V gene. The CDR3 is 14 amino acids. The CDR3 nucleotides read TGTGCCAGCAGCTTAAGTTCGGGGAACACTGAAGCTTTCTTT. Protein product: CASSLSSGNTEAFF.

The chain uses TRBV13 and TRBJ2-5; the match to TRBD2 covers 14 bases. V shed 6 bases, J shed 0 bases, and the junction held 12 bases outside the gene matches. Germline loops: CDR1 PRHDT, CDR2 FYEKMQ (reference sequence). The CDR3 covers 19 residues. CDR3 protein: CASRDLGTSGSPYQETQYF. The CDR3 DNA reads as TGTGCCAGCAGGGACCTCGGGACTAGCGGGAGCCCGTACCAAGAGACCCAGTACTTC.

V is TRBV10-3 and J is TRBJ1-5; TRBD1 might be the D (6 bases). Trimming pared 11 bases from V and 3 bases from J, leaving 17 bases between. The germline CDR1 and CDR2 sequences are ENHRY and SYGVKD. The CDR3 sequence is 14 residues long. The CDR3 nucleotides read TGTGCCGCCCAGCCCGGGGGCGACAATCAGCCCCAGCATTTT. Translated: CAAQPGGDNQPQHF.

V gene TRBV19 combines with J gene TRBJ1-1; TRBD1 might be the D (6 bases). The germline V gene encodes CDR1 LNHDA and CDR2 SQIVND (reference sequence). Trimming left V 6 bases short and J 5 bases short, with 19 bases between. The CDR3 runs to 15 residues. The CDR3 coding sequence is TGTGCCAGTAGACCCCTTGACAGGTGGTTAACTGAAGCTTTCTTT. Encoded protein: CASRPLDRWLTEAFF. Looking up the rest from reference TRBV19 and TRBJ1-1 gives the full variable domain: DGGITQSPKYLFRKEGQNVTLSCEQNLNHDAMYWYRQDPGQGLRLIYYSQIVNDFQKGDIAEGYSVSREKKESFPLTVTSAQKNPTAFYLCASRPLDRWLTEAFFGQGTRLTVV.